This entry describes one T cell receptor (beta chain). TCRdb keeps only in-frame clones here, not all; method: immunoSEQ multiplex PCR. The sample lists fewer than 200,000 clones; around 89% were seen once. This record comes from a study of radiation and T cells in renal cell carcinoma. The sample's time point: blood 4 weeks post-SBRT, at nephrectomy. Treatment meaning: 15 Gy SBRT to primary tumor, nephrectomy 4 weeks later. This CDR3 comprises 16 residues. Germline V lookup: CDR1 SGHRS, CDR2 YFSETQ. J gave up 6 bases and V 4 bases, and 12 bases lay outside the gene matches. The receptor was derived from a woman in her forties or fifties with renal cell carcinoma. This chain joins TRBV5-1 and TRBJ1-4; TRBD1 matches 7 bases. The source material was blood, sampled from a patient whose treatment included radiotherapy and nephrectomy. CDR3 residues: CASSPPLGTEDEKLFF. DNA for the CDR3: TGCGCCAGCAGCCCGCCCCTCGGGACAGAGGATGAAAAACTGTTTTTT.